This is a list of T cell receptor beta chains from one sample in a study of CD4+ T cells in melanoma. The assay was immunoSEQ multiplex PCR, and TCRdb's table has in-frame clones only and misses some. Of about 10,000 clones in the sample, over 55% were seen once. The sequenced material came from cells from a culture (not recorded whether cultured in vitro). These receptors originate from a human donor with melanoma. Each CDR3 is given with its conserved first and last residue. The D gene is left open where the match is weak. The size of a clone is reported for some rows only, either as once, few or many, or as a class for expanded clones.

d_call	v_call	cdr3_length	j_call	clone_size	cdr3_nt	cdr3_aa
.	TRBV4-1	16	TRBJ2-1	.	TGCGCCAGCAGCCAAGGGAGCGGGTTCTCCTACAATGAGCAGTTCTTC	CASSQGSGFSYNEQFF
.	TRBV7-3	16	TRBJ2-5	once	TGTGCCAGCAGCCTCGGGGGAGTTGGGAATCAAGAGACCCAGTACTTC	CASSLGGVGNQETQYF
.	TRBV28	14	TRBJ1-3	.	TGTGCCAGCACCCTCAGCCACTCTGGAAACACCATATATTTT	CASTLSHSGNTIYF
TRBD2	TRBV18	14	TRBJ2-1	.	TGTGCCAGCTCACCCGCAACGGGGGGGCGCGAGCAGTTCTTC	CASSPATGGREQFF
.	TRBV5-1	12	TRBJ1-2	.	TGCGCCAGCAGCTTGGGAAGCTATGGCTACACCTTC	CASSLGSYGYTF
.	TRBV7-9	12	TRBJ1-6	.	TGTGCCAGCAGCTCCTATAATTCACCCCTCCACTTT	CASSSYNSPLHF
.	TRBV11-1	15	TRBJ2-1	.	TGTGCCAGCAGCTCCGACCCTACCTATGGCCATGAGCAGTTCTTC	CASSSDPTYGHEQFF
.	TRBV5-1	14	TRBJ1-1	.	TGCGCCAGCAGCTCTCTCGGCGGAGATGGTGAAGCTTTCTTT	CASSSLGGDGEAFF
TRBD1	TRBV4-2	14	TRBJ2-5	.	TGTGCCAGCAGCCATGAAGGGGGCTCAGAGACCCAGTACTTC	CASSHEGGSETQYF
TRBD1	TRBV7-4	22	TRBJ1-6	.	TGTGCCAGCAGCTCTTCACGTTTCCGCAGGGGGTACAAAGGGGCCTATAATTCACCCCTCCACTTT	CASSSSRFRRGYKGAYNSPLHF
.	TRBV27	13	TRBJ2-1	.	TGTGCCAGCAGTTTGAACAGGAACAATGAGCAGTTCTTC	CASSLNRNNEQFF
.	TRBV28	14	TRBJ1-6	once	TGTGCCAGCAGGTTCCCTGGCAGGGCGTCTCCCCTCCACTTT	CASRFPGRASPLHF
TRBD1	TRBV6-5	14	TRBJ1-2	.	TGTGCCAGCAGTGGACAGGGGGCGTTGGGTGGCTACACCTTC	CASSGQGALGGYTF
.	TRBV15	14	TRBJ2-7	.	TGTGCCACCAGCATTTTATACGGGTCCTACGAGCAGTACTTC	CATSILYGSYEQYF
.	TRBV5-8	15	TRBJ1-5	.	TGTGCCAGCAGTAAGGACGGGAATAGCAATCAGCCCCAGCATTTT	CASSKDGNSNQPQHF
.	TRBV2	15	TRBJ1-2	few	TGTGCCAGCAGTCAAGGGACGTCTGCGATGAGTGGCTACACCTTC	CASSQGTSAMSGYTF
.	TRBV6-5	14	TRBJ1-5	.	TGTGCCAGCCTTACTAATCGGGGCAATCAGCCCCAGCATTTT	CASLTNRGNQPQHF
TRBD1	TRBV19	16	TRBJ2-5	.	TGTGCCAGTAGTATAGTAACAGGGGGCGGGTTGGAGACCCAGTACTTC	CASSIVTGGGLETQYF
TRBD1	TRBV10-1	14	TRBJ2-5	.	TGCGCCAGCAGTGAGTCACAGGGGAAGGAGACCCAGTACTTC	CASSESQGKETQYF
TRBD2	TRBV14	15	TRBJ2-4	few	TGTGCCAGCAGCCAAGACGGCGGGGGCAAAAACATTCAGTACTTC	CASSQDGGGKNIQYF
TRBD1	TRBV2	16	TRBJ2-5	once	TGTGCCAGCAGTCCGGGACAGGGGGGGTACCAAGAGACCCAGTACTTC	CASSPGQGGYQETQYF
.	TRBV6-6	15	TRBJ2-3	.	TGTGCCAGCAGTAAAGGGCTGTTCGGTACAGATACGCAGTATTTT	CASSKGLFGTDTQYF
.	TRBV5-1	14	TRBJ2-3	.	TGCGCCAGCAACATGGAGGGTTCGGGAGATACGCAGTATTTT	CASNMEGSGDTQYF
.	TRBV4-1	16	TRBJ1-6	few	TGCGCCAGCAGCCGAGGAGGACCCTTGAATAATTCACCCCTCCACTTT	CASSRGGPLNNSPLHF
TRBD1	TRBV7-8	15	TRBJ1-1	.	TGTGCCAGCAGCTTATTAGACAGGGATAATACTGAAGCTTTCTTT	CASSLLDRDNTEAFF
.	TRBV11-2	12	TRBJ1-1	once	TGTGCCAGCAGCTTAACGAGCCGCAAAGCTTTCTTT	CASSLTSRKAFF